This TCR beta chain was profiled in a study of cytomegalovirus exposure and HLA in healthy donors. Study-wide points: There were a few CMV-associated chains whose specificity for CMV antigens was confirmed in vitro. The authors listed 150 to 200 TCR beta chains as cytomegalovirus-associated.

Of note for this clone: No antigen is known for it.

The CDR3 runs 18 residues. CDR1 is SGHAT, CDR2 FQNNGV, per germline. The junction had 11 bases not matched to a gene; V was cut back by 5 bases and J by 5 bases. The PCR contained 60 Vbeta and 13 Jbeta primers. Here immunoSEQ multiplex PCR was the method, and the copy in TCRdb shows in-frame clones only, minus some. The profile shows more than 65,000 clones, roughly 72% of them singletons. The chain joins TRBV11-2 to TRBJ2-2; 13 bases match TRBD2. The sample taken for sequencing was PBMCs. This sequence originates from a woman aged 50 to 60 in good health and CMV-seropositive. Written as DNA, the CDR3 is TGTGCCAGCAGCCCCAGCCGGACTAGCGGGAGAGTGACCGGGGAGCTGTTTTTT. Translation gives CASSPSRTSGRVTGELFF.